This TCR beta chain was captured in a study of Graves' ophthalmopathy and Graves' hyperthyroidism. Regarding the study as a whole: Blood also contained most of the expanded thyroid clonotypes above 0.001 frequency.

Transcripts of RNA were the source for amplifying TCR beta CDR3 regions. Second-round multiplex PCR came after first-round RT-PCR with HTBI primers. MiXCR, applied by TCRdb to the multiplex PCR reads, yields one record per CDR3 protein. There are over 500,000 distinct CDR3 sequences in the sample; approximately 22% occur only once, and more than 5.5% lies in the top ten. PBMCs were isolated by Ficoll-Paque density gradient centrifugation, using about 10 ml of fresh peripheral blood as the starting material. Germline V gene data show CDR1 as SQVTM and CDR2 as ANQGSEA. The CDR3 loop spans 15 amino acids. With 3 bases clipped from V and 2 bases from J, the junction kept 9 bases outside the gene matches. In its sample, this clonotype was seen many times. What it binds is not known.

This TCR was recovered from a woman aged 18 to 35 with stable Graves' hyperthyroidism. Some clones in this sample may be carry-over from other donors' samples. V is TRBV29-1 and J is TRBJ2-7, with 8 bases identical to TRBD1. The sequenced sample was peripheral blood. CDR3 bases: TGCAGCGTTGATGCACCGGGACAGGAGACCTACGAGCAGTACTTC. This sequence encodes CSVDAPGQETYEQYF.